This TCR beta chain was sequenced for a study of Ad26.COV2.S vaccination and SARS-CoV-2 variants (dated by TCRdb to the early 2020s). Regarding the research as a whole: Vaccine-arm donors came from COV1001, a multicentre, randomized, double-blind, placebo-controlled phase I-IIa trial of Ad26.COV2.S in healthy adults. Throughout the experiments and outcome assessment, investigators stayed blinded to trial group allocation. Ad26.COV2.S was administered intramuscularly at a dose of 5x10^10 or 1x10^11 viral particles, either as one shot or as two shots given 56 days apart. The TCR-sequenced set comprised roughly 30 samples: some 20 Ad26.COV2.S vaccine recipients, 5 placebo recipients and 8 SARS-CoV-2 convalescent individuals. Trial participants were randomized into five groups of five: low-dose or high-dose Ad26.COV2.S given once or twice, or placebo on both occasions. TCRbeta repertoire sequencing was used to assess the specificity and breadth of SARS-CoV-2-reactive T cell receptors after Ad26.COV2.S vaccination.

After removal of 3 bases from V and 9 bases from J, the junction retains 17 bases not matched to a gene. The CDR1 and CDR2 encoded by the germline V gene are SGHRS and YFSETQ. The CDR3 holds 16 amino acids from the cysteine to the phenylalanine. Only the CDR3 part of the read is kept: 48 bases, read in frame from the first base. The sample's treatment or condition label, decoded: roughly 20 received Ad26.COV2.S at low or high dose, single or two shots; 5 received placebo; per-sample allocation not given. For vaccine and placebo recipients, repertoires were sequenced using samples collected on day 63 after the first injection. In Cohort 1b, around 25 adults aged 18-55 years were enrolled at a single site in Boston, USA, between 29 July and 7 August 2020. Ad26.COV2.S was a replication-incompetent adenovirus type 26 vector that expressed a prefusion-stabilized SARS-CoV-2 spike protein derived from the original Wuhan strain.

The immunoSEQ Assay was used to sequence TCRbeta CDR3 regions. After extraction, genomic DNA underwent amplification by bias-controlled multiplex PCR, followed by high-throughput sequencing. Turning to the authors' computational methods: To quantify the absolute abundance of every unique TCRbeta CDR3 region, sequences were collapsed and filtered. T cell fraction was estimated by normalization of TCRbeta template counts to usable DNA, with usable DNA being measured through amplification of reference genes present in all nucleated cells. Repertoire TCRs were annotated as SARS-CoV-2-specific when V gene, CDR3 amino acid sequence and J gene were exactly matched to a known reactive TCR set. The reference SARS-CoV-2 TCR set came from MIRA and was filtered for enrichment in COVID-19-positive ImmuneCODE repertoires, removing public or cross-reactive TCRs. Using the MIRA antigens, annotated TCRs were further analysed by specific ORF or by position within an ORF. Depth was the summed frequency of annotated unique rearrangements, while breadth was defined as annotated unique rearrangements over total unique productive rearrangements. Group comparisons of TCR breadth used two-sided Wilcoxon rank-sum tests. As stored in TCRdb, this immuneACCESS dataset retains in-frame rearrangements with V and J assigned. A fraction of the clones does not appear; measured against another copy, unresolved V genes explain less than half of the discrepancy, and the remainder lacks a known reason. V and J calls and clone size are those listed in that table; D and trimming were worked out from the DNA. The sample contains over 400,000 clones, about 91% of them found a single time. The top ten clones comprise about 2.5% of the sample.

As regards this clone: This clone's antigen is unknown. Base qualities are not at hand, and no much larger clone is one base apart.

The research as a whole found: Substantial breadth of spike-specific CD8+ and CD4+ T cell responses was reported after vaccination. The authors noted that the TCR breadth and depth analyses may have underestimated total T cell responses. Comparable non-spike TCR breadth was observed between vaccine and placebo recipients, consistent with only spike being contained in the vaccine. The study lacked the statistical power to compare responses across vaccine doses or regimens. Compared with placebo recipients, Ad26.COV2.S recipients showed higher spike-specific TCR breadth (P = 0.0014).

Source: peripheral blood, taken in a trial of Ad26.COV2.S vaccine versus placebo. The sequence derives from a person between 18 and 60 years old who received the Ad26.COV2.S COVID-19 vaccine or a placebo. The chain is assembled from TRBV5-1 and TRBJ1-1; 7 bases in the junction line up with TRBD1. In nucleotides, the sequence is TGCGCCAGCAGCTCCGCACCGACTACAGGGGTAGCGAAAGCTTTCTTT. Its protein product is CASSSAPTTGVAKAFF.